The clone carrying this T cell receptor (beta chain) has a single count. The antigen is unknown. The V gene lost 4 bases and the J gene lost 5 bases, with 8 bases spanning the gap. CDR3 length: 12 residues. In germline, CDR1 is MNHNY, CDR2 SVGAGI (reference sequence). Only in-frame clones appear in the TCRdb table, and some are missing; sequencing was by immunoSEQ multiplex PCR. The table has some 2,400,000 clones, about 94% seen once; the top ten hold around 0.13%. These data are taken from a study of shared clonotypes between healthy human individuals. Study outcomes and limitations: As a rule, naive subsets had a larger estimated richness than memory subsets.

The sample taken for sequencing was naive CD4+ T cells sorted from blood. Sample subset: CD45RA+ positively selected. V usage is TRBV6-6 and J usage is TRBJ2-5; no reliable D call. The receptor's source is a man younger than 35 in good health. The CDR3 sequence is CASSSVRETQYF. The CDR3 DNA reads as TGTGCCAGCAGTTCTGTTAGGGAGACCCAGTACTTC.